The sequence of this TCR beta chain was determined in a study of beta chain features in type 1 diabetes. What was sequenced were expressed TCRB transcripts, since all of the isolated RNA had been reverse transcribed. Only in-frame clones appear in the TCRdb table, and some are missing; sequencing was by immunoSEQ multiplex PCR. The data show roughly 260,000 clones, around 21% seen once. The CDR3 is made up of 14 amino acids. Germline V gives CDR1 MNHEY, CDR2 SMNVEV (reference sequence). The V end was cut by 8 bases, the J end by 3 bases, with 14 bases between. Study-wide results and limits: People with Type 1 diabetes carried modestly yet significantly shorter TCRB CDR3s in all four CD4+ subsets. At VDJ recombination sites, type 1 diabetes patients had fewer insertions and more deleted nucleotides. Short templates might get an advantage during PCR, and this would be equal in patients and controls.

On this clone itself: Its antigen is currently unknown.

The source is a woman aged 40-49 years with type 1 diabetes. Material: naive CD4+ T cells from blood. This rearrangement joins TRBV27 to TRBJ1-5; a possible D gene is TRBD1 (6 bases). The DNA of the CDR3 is TGTGCCAGCGGGAGCCAGGGGTACAATCAGCCCCAGCATTTT. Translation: CASGSQGYNQPQHF.